The rows below give T cell receptor beta chains drawn from one sample of a study of shared clonotypes between healthy human individuals. The protocol was immunoSEQ multiplex PCR, while the TCRdb copy is restricted to in-frame clones and leaves out a portion. The data show over a million clones, with roughly 74% seen just once and approximately 0.5% held by the top ten. Source material: memory CD4+ T cells from PBMCs. The origin of the receptors is a man aged 18 to 29 in good health. Some clones in this sample may be carry-over from other donors' samples. The CDR3 runs from the conserved cysteine through the conserved F or W. A D gene is named only where the DNA matches it firmly.

V,J,D,CDR3
TRBV5-5,TRBJ2-1,TRBD2,CASSYLSGSSYNEQFF
TRBV5-4,.,.,CASSGDLSSYEQYF
TRBV7-8,TRBJ2-5,.,CASSSPSIGETQYF
TRBV18,TRBJ2-7,.,CASSPPTRSYEQYF
TRBV14,TRBJ1-2,.,CASSQERGSGDYTF
TRBV7-4,TRBJ2-1,TRBD2,CASPGRTSNNEQFF
TRBV28,TRBJ2-7,TRBD1,CAANRGQTYEQYF
TRBV7-3,TRBJ2-3,.,CASSLLGWGSRTDTQYF
TRBV10-3,TRBJ2-7,.,CAISESGAGVGEQYF
TRBV28,TRBJ1-2,.,CASRSGAGRRSIYGYTF
TRBV19,TRBJ2-7,.,CASSIRGESNEQYF
TRBV19,TRBJ1-1,.,CASSIRGSSVNTEAFF
TRBV6-1,TRBJ2-3,.,CASREKLSSTDTQYF
TRBV11-2,TRBJ1-1,.,CASSTDPGADTEAFF
TRBV7-9,TRBJ1-3,.,CASSLELRLSGNTIYF
TRBV6-1,TRBJ2-1,TRBD2,CASSVNLAGAYNEQFF
TRBV5-1,TRBJ2-1,.,CASSLASSAEPLNEQFF
TRBV6-6,TRBJ2-4,TRBD2,CASSYGASGKNIQYF
TRBV5-1,TRBJ1-1,.,CASSYGGRGNTEAFF
TRBV2,TRBJ1-5,TRBD1,CASRRDRDQPQHF
TRBV7-9,TRBJ2-2,.,CASSLSGLGTGELFF
TRBV5-5,TRBJ2-5,.,CASSLVDRHGTQYF
TRBV7-6,TRBJ1-3,.,CASSLAGRHGNTIYF
TRBV28,TRBJ1-4,TRBD1,CASSPRTGSTITTNEKLFF
TRBV11-3,TRBJ1-2,.,CASSFFSDANYGYTF
TRBV29-1,TRBJ2-2,TRBD2,CSVRLAGGITNTGELFF
TRBV6-5,TRBJ2-1,.,CASSYLVGAYNEQFF
TRBV2,TRBJ2-3,TRBD1,CASKRQGSPTDTQYF
TRBV9,TRBJ2-7,.,CASSMRGVDEQYF
TRBV18,TRBJ2-5,TRBD2,CASSPFVVAGKQETQYF
TRBV30,TRBJ1-5,.,CAWSEAQLSQPQHF
TRBV29-1,TRBJ2-3,.,CSVDSRFPGVDTQYF
TRBV9,TRBJ2-2,.,CASSPRLGNTGELFF
TRBV7-9,TRBJ1-4,.,CASSRTGTVEKLFF
TRBV7-9,TRBJ1-1,.,CASSLPDTEAFF
TRBV9,TRBJ2-3,.,CASSVRQRTDTQYF
TRBV6-5,TRBJ1-1,.,CASSYSSIAMNTEAFF